This entry describes one T cell receptor (beta chain). The data belong to a study of a mutant IDH1 vaccine in newly diagnosed glioma. Overall study: Mean patient age was approximately 40 years; around 62% were male and around 40% female. The therapy given earlier, which was standard therapy, consisted of radiotherapy, temozolomide, or both, and most of the patients received both.

Sequenced by immunoSEQ multiplex PCR; TCRdb stores in-frame clones only, minus some. Of around 26,000 clones in the sample, 93% are singletons; the top ten hold about 1.2%. Looked up from germline, CDR1 is KGHSH and CDR2 is LQKENI. V lost 8 bases, J lost 6 bases, and 16 bases lay in between. The CDR3 contains 13 residues. Regarding time point: baseline, week 1 (first vaccination visit). Treatment given: pre-vaccination baseline after standard-of-care therapy. This chain joins TRBV18 and TRBJ1-1; no clear D. The clonotype was recovered from a man between 40 and 49 years old with glioma. The input for sequencing was PBMCs, taken from a glioma patient treated with radiotherapy, temozolomide or both. DNA for the CDR3: TGTGCCAGCACCACCCTCCCGGAATCTGAAGCTTTCTTT. Translation gives CASTTLPESEAFF.